These T cell receptor beta chains were read from a single sample in a study of response to subunit inactivated influenza vaccine. Via MiXCR, TCRdb re-called the RT-PCR reads, giving one row per CDR3 protein. The top ten clones hold around 6.5% of a sample with hundreds of thousands of distinct CDR3 sequences, around 13% of them seen once. Specimen: PBMCs from blood, collected 14 days before vaccination. These receptors were obtained from a man aged 50 to 60 who received an inactivated influenza vaccine. Each CDR3 is given with its conserved first and last residue. The order of the fields is clone size, CDR3 length, D gene, J gene, V gene, CDR3 protein, CDR3 DNA. D genes are given only for firm matches. The size of a clone is reported for some rows only, either as once, few or many, or as a class for expanded clones.

clone size: few
CDR3 length: 15
D gene: NA
J gene: TRBJ2-7
V gene: TRBV12-3/TRBV12-4
CDR3 protein: CASSLYRVSTYEQYF
CDR3 DNA: TGTGCCAGCAGTTTGTACAGGGTAAGCACCTACGAGCAGTACTTC

clone size: NA
CDR3 length: 15
D gene: TRBD2
J gene: TRBJ2-7
V gene: TRBV28
CDR3 protein: CASRPISGTGYEQYF
CDR3 DNA: TGTGCCAGCAGGCCCATTAGCGGGACCGGCTACGAGCAGTACTTC

clone size: NA
CDR3 length: 17
D gene: NA
J gene: TRBJ2-5
V gene: TRBV4-3
CDR3 protein: CASSQGITGTPAETQYF
CDR3 DNA: TGCGCCAGCAGCCAAGGCATAACCGGGACCCCGGCAGAGACCCAGTACTTC

clone size: NA
CDR3 length: 14
D gene: NA
J gene: TRBJ1-6
V gene: TRBV5-6
CDR3 protein: CASSYPGRNSPLHF
CDR3 DNA: TGTGCCAGCAGCTACCCCGGACGCAATTCACCCCTCCACTTT

clone size: few
CDR3 length: 15
D gene: NA
J gene: TRBJ2-1
V gene: TRBV10-3
CDR3 protein: CAISEPGQSLNEQFF
CDR3 DNA: TGTGCCATCAGTGAACCGGGACAATCCTTAAATGAGCAGTTCTTC

clone size: many
CDR3 length: 13
D gene: TRBD2
J gene: TRBJ2-5
V gene: TRBV5-1
CDR3 protein: CASSSSGIGTQYF
CDR3 DNA: TGCGCCAGCAGCTCAAGCGGGATCGGGACCCAGTACTTC

clone size: NA
CDR3 length: 13
D gene: NA
J gene: TRBJ2-5
V gene: TRBV5-1
CDR3 protein: CASNNGLEETQYF
CDR3 DNA: TGCGCCAGCAACAATGGACTGGAAGAGACCCAGTACTTC

clone size: NA
CDR3 length: 15
D gene: TRBD1
J gene: TRBJ2-5
V gene: TRBV20-1
CDR3 protein: CSAPRTGRYQETQYF
CDR3 DNA: TGCAGTGCCCCGAGGACAGGCCGTTACCAAGAGACCCAGTACTTC

clone size: NA
CDR3 length: 14
D gene: NA
J gene: TRBJ1-5
V gene: TRBV20-1
CDR3 protein: CSAIPGSVSQPQHF
CDR3 DNA: TGCAGTGCTATTCCGGGGTCGGTCAGTCAGCCCCAGCATTTT

clone size: NA
CDR3 length: 13
D gene: NA
J gene: TRBJ2-1
V gene: TRBV7-9
CDR3 protein: CASSLGALHEQFF
CDR3 DNA: TGTGCCAGCAGCTTAGGGGCGCTCCATGAGCAGTTCTTC

clone size: few
CDR3 length: 16
D gene: TRBD2
J gene: TRBJ2-7
V gene: TRBV11-2
CDR3 protein: CASSLRLAGGTGEQYF
CDR3 DNA: TGTGCCAGCAGCTTAAGACTAGCGGGGGGGACGGGGGAGCAGTACTTC

clone size: NA
CDR3 length: 14
D gene: NA
J gene: TRBJ2-7
V gene: TRBV12-3/TRBV12-4
CDR3 protein: CASSLSRYSYEQYF
CDR3 DNA: TGTGCCAGCAGTTTGTCCAGGTACTCCTACGAGCAGTACTTC

clone size: few
CDR3 length: 16
D gene: TRBD2
J gene: TRBJ2-1
V gene: TRBV5-1
CDR3 protein: CASSTPGLAGHREQFF
CDR3 DNA: TGCGCCAGCAGCACTCCGGGACTAGCGGGACATCGAGAGCAGTTCTTC

clone size: many
CDR3 length: 13
D gene: NA
J gene: TRBJ2-7
V gene: TRBV3-1
CDR3 protein: CASSQDHYYEQYF
CDR3 DNA: TGTGCCAGCAGCCAAGATCACTACTACGAGCAGTACTTC

clone size: NA
CDR3 length: 15
D gene: TRBD2
J gene: TRBJ2-5
V gene: TRBV12-3/TRBV12-4
CDR3 protein: CASSLWRSGGETQYF
CDR3 DNA: TGTGCCAGCAGTTTATGGCGGAGCGGGGGGGAGACCCAGTACTTC

clone size: NA
CDR3 length: 16
D gene: TRBD1
J gene: TRBJ2-5
V gene: TRBV7-2
CDR3 protein: CASSLWGQGLSETQYF
CDR3 DNA: TGTGCCAGCAGCTTATGGGGACAGGGGTTATCAGAGACCCAGTACTTC

clone size: few
CDR3 length: 15
D gene: NA
J gene: TRBJ2-7
V gene: TRBV28
CDR3 protein: CASTLTGFSSYEQYF
CDR3 DNA: TGTGCCAGCACCCTCACAGGTTTTAGCTCCTACGAGCAGTACTTC

clone size: few
CDR3 length: 13
D gene: NA
J gene: TRBJ1-2
V gene: TRBV27
CDR3 protein: CASSFQGYYGYTF
CDR3 DNA: TGTGCCAGCAGTTTCCAAGGTTACTATGGCTACACCTTC

clone size: NA
CDR3 length: 14
D gene: TRBD1
J gene: TRBJ1-5
V gene: TRBV20-1
CDR3 protein: CSAKGQLRYQPQHF
CDR3 DNA: TGCAGTGCCAAGGGACAGCTACGATATCAGCCCCAGCATTTT

clone size: NA
CDR3 length: 18
D gene: TRBD1
J gene: TRBJ2-6
V gene: TRBV4-3
CDR3 protein: CASSQESGGLSGANVLTF
CDR3 DNA: TGCGCCAGCAGCCAAGAATCAGGGGGTCTTTCTGGGGCCAACGTCCTGACTTTC

clone size: few
CDR3 length: 18
D gene: TRBD2
J gene: TRBJ2-1
V gene: TRBV6-5
CDR3 protein: CASSYRRKRGSSYNEQFF
CDR3 DNA: TGTGCCAGCAGTTATCGTCGGAAGCGGGGGAGCTCCTACAATGAGCAGTTCTTC

clone size: NA
CDR3 length: 18
D gene: TRBD2
J gene: TRBJ2-1
V gene: TRBV3-1
CDR3 protein: CASCLASGGPRSYNEQFF
CDR3 DNA: TGTGCCAGCTGTTTGGCTAGCGGGGGGCCGCGCTCCTACAATGAGCAGTTCTTC

clone size: once
CDR3 length: 17
D gene: NA
J gene: TRBJ2-6
V gene: TRBV6-2/TRBV6-3
CDR3 protein: CASRNRDRFSGANVLTF
CDR3 DNA: TGTGCCAGCAGAAACCGGGACCGATTCTCTGGGGCCAACGTCCTGACTTTC